One and the same sample provided the 20 T cell receptor beta chains below, sequenced in a study of blood T cell repertoires in COVID-19. TCRdb's copy holds only in-frame clones and misses some; the assay was immunoSEQ multiplex PCR. Of about 200,000 clones listed, nearly 90% are singletons. The sequencing input was PBMCs or T cells enriched from blood (not recorded which). These receptor sequences come from a young woman with acute COVID-19.

The V and J genes are TRBV19 and TRBJ2-1, with D perhaps TRBD1 (6 bases). V was cut by 10 bases and J by 1 base, with 17 bases left in between. CDR3 length: 15 amino acids. Germline loops: CDR1 LNHDA, CDR2 SQIVND (reference sequence). The CDR3 DNA reads as TGTGCCACCTCGACCGGGACACCTTCCTACAATGAGCAGTTCTTC. Its protein product is CATSTGTPSYNEQFF.

The chain joins TRBV5-1 to TRBJ1-4; 9 bases are shared with TRBD1. The CDR3 loop spans 15 amino acids. Germline V CDR1 and CDR2: SGHRS, YFSETQ. The V gene end was trimmed by 4 bases and the J gene end by 6 bases; junction bases not matched to a gene: 7. For the CDR3, the DNA is TGCGCCAGCAGCCCGGAGACAGGGGGAGATGAAAAACTGTTTTTT. Its translation: CASSPETGGDEKLFF.

The chain has TRBV7-2 and TRBJ2-7; 8 positions agree with TRBD1. There are 15 residues in the CDR3. Germline lookup yields CDR1 SGHTA and CDR2 FQGNSA. The V gene end was trimmed by 2 bases and the J gene end by 5 bases; junction bases not matched to a gene: 8. The CDR3 nucleotides are TGTGCCAGCAGCTTAAAAGGGACAGGCCGGGACGAGCAGTACTTC. Translated: CASSLKGTGRDEQYF.

This chain uses TRBV7-6 with TRBJ1-2; 8 nucleotides match TRBD1. CDR1 is SGHVS, CDR2 FNYEAQ, per germline. The trim removed 6 bases at V and 4 bases at J, leaving 13 bases unmatched. The CDR3 consists of 16 residues. DNA for the CDR3: TGTGCCAGCAGTTCCGCCAACAGGGGGTCGGTCTATGGCTACACCTTC. This encodes CASSSANRGSVYGYTF.

The CDR3 nucleotides read TGTGCCAGCAGGCTTCCGACGCTCGGGAGGGATGGCTACACCTTC. Translating it yields CASRLPTLGRDGYTF. This sequence joins TRBV5-8 and TRBJ1-2, with D unresolved. In germline, CDR1 is SGHTS, CDR2 YDEGEE. With 5 bases removed from V and 6 bases from J, the gap between germline ends came to 20 bases. The CDR3 covers 15 residues. The whole variable domain, filled in from reference TRBV5-8 and TRBJ1-2, reads EAGVTQSPTHLIKTRGQQATLRCSPISGHTSVYWYQQALGLGLQFLLWYDEGEERNRGNFPPRFSGRQFPNYSSELNVNALELEDSALYLCASRLPTLGRDGYTFGSGTRLTVV.

The chain recombines TRBV5-4 with TRBJ2-7; D is possibly TRBD1 (6 bases). CDR3 length: 15 residues. Trimming removed 0 bases from V and 5 bases from J, with 15 bases in between. The germline V gene has CDR1 SGHNT and CDR2 YYREEE (reference sequence). Written as DNA, the CDR3 is TGTGCCAGCAGCTTGGTAGTTACAGGGAACGACGAGCAGTACTTC. As protein: CASSLVVTGNDEQYF.

A single count supports this clone. This chain uses TRBV5-4 with TRBJ2-7; D gene unclear. This CDR3 comprises 13 residues. The V gene lost 6 bases and the J gene lost 0 bases, with 10 bases spanning the gap. Germline V gene data show CDR1 as SGHNT and CDR2 as YYREEE (reference sequence). The DNA for the CDR3 is TGTGCCAGCAACCCGCAGAACTCCTACGAGCAGTACTTC. This sequence encodes CASNPQNSYEQYF.

The chain carries TRBV2 and TRBJ1-5; D call uncertain. The CDR3 is 15 amino acids. Germline assignment: CDR1 SNHLY and CDR2 FYNNEI. The V gene lost 6 bases and the J gene lost 6 bases, with 18 bases spanning the gap. CDR3 DNA: TGTGCCAGCAGCCTACGGTACAGTGGAGGTCAGCCCCAGCATTTT. Its protein product is CASSLRYSGGQPQHF.

The chain has TRBV29-1 and TRBJ2-7, with D maybe TRBD1 (5 bases). V was pared by 4 bases and J by 0 bases, with 10 bases between. The CDR3 length is 13 residues. Germline values: CDR1 SQVTM, CDR2 ANQGSEA. The CDR3 DNA is TGCAGCGTTGCGACAGTCAGCTCCTACGAGCAGTACTTC. This codes for CSVATVSSYEQYF.

The CDR3 here is CASSLGPYSAKRELFF. CDR3 in DNA: TGTGCCAGCAGCTTAGGACCGTATAGCGCTAAGAGGGAGCTGTTTTTT. J is TRBJ2-2 and V is TRBV7-6, with D possibly being TRBD2 (5 bases). Germline CDR1 is SGHVS and CDR2 is FNYEAQ. The V gene lost 1 base and the J gene lost 9 bases, with 18 bases spanning the gap. The CDR3 contains 16 residues.

The rearrangement joins TRBV3-1 (or the pseudogene TRBV3-2) to TRBJ1-1; D not resolved. The CDR3 contains 13 residues. The germline V gene encodes CDR1 LGHDT and CDR2 YNNKEL (reference sequence). Deletions cut 0 bases from V and 7 bases from J, with 9 bases between. CDR3 DNA sequence: TGTGCCAGCAGCCAAGATTCGCAGTTTGAAGCTTTCTTT. Residues: CASSQDSQFEAFF.

This chain joins TRBV5-4 and TRBJ2-1; 10 bases fit TRBD2. The V gene's germline CDR1 is SGHNT and CDR2 YYREEE (reference sequence). The CDR3 has 15 amino acids. Trimming took 4 bases from V and 5 from J; bases not matched to a gene: 6. The CDR3 here is CASSAGLARHNEQFF. CDR3 DNA sequence: TGTGCCAGCAGCGCGGGACTAGCGCGTCACAATGAGCAGTTCTTC.

V and J are TRBV4-1 and TRBJ2-7, with 7 bases identical to TRBD2. The germline CDR1 and CDR2 sequences are MGHRA and YSYEKL. This CDR3 is built from 15 residues. Trimming took 0 bases from V and 1 from J; bases not matched to a gene: 3. CDR3 nucleotide sequence: TGCGCCAGCAGCCAAGATGGGGGGGTATCCTACGAGCAGTACTTC. It specifies CASSQDGGVSYEQYF.

This chain joins TRBV3-1 (or the pseudogene TRBV3-2) and TRBJ1-1; TRBD1 agrees at 8 bases. This CDR3 is 16 amino acids long. Trimming took 4 bases from V and 4 from J; bases not matched to a gene: 11. Germline lookup yields CDR1 LGHDT and CDR2 YNNKEL (reference sequence). CDR3 DNA: TGTGCCAGCAGCCGACGACAGGGGTTGGTATCCACTGAAGCTTTCTTT. This gives the protein CASSRRQGLVSTEAFF.

The J gene is TRBJ2-2, the V gene TRBV7-9; D unresolved. Germline V CDR1 and CDR2: SEHNR, FQNEAQ (reference sequence). The CDR3 runs to 12 residues. V gave up 4 bases and J gave up 7 bases, with 7 bases separating them. In DNA form, the CDR3 reads TGTGCCAGCAGCTCTGGCGGCGGGGAGCTGTTTTTT. Translation gives CASSSGGGELFF.

V usage is TRBV18 and J usage is TRBJ1-6; unclear D gene. Germline V gene sequence: CDR1 KGHSH, CDR2 LQKENI. The CDR3 has 15 amino acids. The V end was cut by 5 bases, the J end by 7 bases, with 15 bases between. CDR3 residues: CASSWIGAENSPLHF. In DNA, the CDR3 is TGTGCCAGCTCATGGATAGGAGCTGAGAATTCACCCCTCCACTTT.

The CDR3 DNA reads as TGCGCCAGCAGCTTGGAACCGAACTGGGCCAAAAACATTCAGTACTTC. Translation gives CASSLEPNWAKNIQYF. The chain recombines TRBV5-1 with TRBJ2-4; D unclear. Germline lookup yields CDR1 SGHRS and CDR2 YFSETQ. This CDR3 has 16 amino acids. V lost 0 bases, J lost 1 base, and 11 bases lay in between. The full variable domain, its missing parts supplied by reference TRBV5-1 and TRBJ2-4, is KAGVTQTPRYLIKTRGQQVTLSCSPISGHRSVSWYQQTPGQGLQFLFEYFSETQRNKGNFPGRFSGRQFSNSRSEMNVSTLELGDSALYLCASSLEPNWAKNIQYFGAGTRLSVL.

CDR3 nucleotides: TGTGCCAGCAGCTTTGACCTTAGCGGGGTGGAGACCCAGTACTTC. It is translated as CASSFDLSGVETQYF. The V call is TRBV7-8, the J call TRBJ2-5; TRBD2 agrees at 8 bases. Germline assignment: CDR1 SGHVS and CDR2 FQNEAQ. The trim removed 3 bases at V and 5 bases at J, leaving 8 bases unmatched. The CDR3 is 15 amino acids. Filled out from reference TRBV7-8 and TRBJ2-5, the complete variable domain reads GAGVSQSPRYKVAKRGQDVALRCDPISGHVSLFWYQQALGQGPEFLTYFQNEAQLDKSGLPSDRFFAERPEGSVSTLKIQRTQQEDSAVYLCASSFDLSGVETQYFGPGTRLLVL.

This chain joins TRBV5-1 and TRBJ1-1; no definite D call. Germline loops: CDR1 SGHRS, CDR2 YFSETQ. Trimming took off 2 bases at V and 2 bases at J, with 13 bases between the two ends. The CDR3 totals 15 residues. CDR3 in amino acids: CASSFFLKRNTEAFF. CDR3 in DNA: TGCGCCAGCAGCTTTTTCCTTAAGAGAAACACTGAAGCTTTCTTT.

J is TRBJ2-3 and V is TRBV12-5, with 13 bases identical to TRBD2. Germline CDR1 reads LGHNT; CDR2 reads FRNRAP. CDR3 length: 16 residues. V gave up 4 bases and J gave up 2 bases; unmatched junction bases: 3. CDR3 loop: CASGSGTSGDTDTQYF. The CDR3 DNA follows: TGTGCTAGTGGTTCCGGGACTAGCGGGGACACAGATACGCAGTATTTT.